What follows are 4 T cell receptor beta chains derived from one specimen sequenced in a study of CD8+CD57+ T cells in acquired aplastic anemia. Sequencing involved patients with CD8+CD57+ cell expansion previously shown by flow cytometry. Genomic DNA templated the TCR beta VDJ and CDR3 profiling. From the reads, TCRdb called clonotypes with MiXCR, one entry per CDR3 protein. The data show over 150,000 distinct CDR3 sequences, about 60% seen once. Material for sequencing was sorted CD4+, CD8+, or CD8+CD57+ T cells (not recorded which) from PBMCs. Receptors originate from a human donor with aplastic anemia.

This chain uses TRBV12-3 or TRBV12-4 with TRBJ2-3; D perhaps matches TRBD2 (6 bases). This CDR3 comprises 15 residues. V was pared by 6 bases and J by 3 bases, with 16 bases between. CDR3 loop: CASSRLVAGTDTQYF. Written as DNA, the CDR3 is TGTGCCAGCAGCCGACTAGTCGCGGGGACAGATACGCAGTATTTT.

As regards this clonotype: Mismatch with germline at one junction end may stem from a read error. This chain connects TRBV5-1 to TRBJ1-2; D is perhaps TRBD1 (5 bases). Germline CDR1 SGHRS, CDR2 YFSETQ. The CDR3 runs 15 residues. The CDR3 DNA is TGTGCCAGCAGTGAATGGGGGGTTGGTAACTATGGCTACACCTTC. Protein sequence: CASSEWGVGNYGYTF.

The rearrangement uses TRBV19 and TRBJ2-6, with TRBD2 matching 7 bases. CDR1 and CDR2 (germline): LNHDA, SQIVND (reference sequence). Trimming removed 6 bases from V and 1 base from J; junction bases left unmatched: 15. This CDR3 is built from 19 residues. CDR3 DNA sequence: TGTGCCAGTAGGCTAGGGCCCGGGACTATTTTTTCTGGGGCCAACGTCCTGACTTTC. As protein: CASRLGPGTIFSGANVLTF.

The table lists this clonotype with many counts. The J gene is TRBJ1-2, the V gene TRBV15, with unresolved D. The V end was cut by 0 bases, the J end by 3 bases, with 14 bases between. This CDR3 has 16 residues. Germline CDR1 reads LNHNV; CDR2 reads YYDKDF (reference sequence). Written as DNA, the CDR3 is TGTGCCACCAGCAGAGAGTCCGGCAGCAGTTACTATGGCTACACCTTC. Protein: CATSRESGSSYYGYTF.